What follows are 14 T cell receptor beta chains derived from one specimen sequenced in a study of cytomegalovirus exposure and HLA in healthy donors. Amplification used 60 Vbeta primers and 13 Jbeta primers. Repertoires were generated with immunoSEQ multiplex PCR, while TCRdb's copy carries only in-frame clones and drops some. The top ten hold roughly 6% of the sample, which has approximately 150,000 clones, roughly 66% seen once. The sample consisted of PBMCs. These receptors all stem from a woman aged 55-69 years in good health and CMV-seronegative.

CDR3 DNA sequence: TGTGCCAGCAGTGAAGACGGTAGAGGGCCCTATGGCTACACCTTC. Its protein is CASSEDGRGPYGYTF. J is TRBJ1-2 and V is TRBV2; D remains ambiguous. This CDR3 spans 15 amino acids. CDR1 and CDR2 (germline): SNHLY, FYNNEI. Trimming took 1 base from V and 4 from J, leaving 13 bases between them.

This chain connects TRBV5-4 to TRBJ2-7, with 9 bases identical to TRBD1. The germline CDR1 and CDR2 sequences are SGHNT and YYREEE (reference sequence). V shed 5 bases, J shed 2 bases, and the junction held 2 bases outside the gene matches. CDR3 size: 13 residues. The CDR3 region has the DNA TGTGCCAGCAGGGGACAGGGCGCCTACGAGCAGTACTTC. Protein product: CASRGQGAYEQYF.

The chain carries TRBV18 and TRBJ2-1; a possible D gene is TRBD2 (7 bases). Germline V gene lookup returns CDR1 KGHSH and CDR2 LQKENI. Trimming cost V 1 base and J 8 bases, with 21 bases left between them. CDR3 length equals 17 residues. The DNA for the CDR3 is TGTGCCAGCTCACCACGGGGGGGGCTAGCGAGAATACATGAGCAGTTCTTC. It codes for CASSPRGGLARIHEQFF.

Worth noting for this clone: Additional DNA sequences in this sample encode the identical CDR3. The CDR3 reads CASSQDRVGEKLFF. In nucleotides, the CDR3 is TGCGCCAGCAGCCAGGACAGGGTTGGGGAAAAACTGTTTTTT. This rearrangement joins TRBV4-1 to TRBJ1-4, with TRBD1 matching 8 bases. The J segment lost 8 bases and the V segment lost 3 bases, leaving 5 bases of the junction unmatched. The CDR3 sequence is 14 residues long. Germline V gene lookup returns CDR1 MGHRA and CDR2 YSYEKL.

The rearrangement uses TRBV7-2 and TRBJ2-5, with 10 bases identical to TRBD1. Germline V CDR1 and CDR2: SGHTA, FQGNSA. V lost 4 bases, J lost 5 bases, and 4 bases stayed unmatched. The CDR3 is 14 amino acids. The DNA of the CDR3 is TGTGCCAGCAGCTCGACAGGGGGCGTGGAGACCCAGTACTTC. This sequence encodes CASSSTGGVETQYF.

This chain connects TRBV4-2 to TRBJ2-2; TRBD2 is a possible D gene (5 bases). Germline V gives CDR1 LGHNA, CDR2 YNFKEQ. This CDR3 has 13 amino acids. Between the trimmed V and J ends, which lost 7 bases and 4 bases, there was a span of 10 bases. CDR3 amino acids: CASTSEGTGELFF. In DNA, the CDR3 is TGTGCCAGCACCTCAGAGGGCACCGGGGAGCTGTTTTTT.

This chain uses TRBV5-4 with TRBJ2-1; 9 positions match TRBD1. This CDR3 has 15 residues. With 3 bases clipped from V and 9 bases from J, the junction kept 10 bases outside the gene matches. Germline V lookup: CDR1 SGHNT, CDR2 YYREEE (reference sequence). The CDR3 region is CASSYNRQGESEQFF. In DNA, the CDR3 is TGTGCCAGCAGCTACAACAGACAGGGGGAATCTGAGCAGTTCTTC.

V usage is TRBV9 and J usage is TRBJ1-3; 8 positions match TRBD1. The trim removed 5 bases at V and 0 bases at J, leaving 7 bases unmatched. The CDR3 totals 16 residues. CDR1 and CDR2 (germline): SGDLS, YYNGEE. The DNA of the CDR3 is TGTGCCAGCAGGCCGACAGGGGCTAGCTCTGGAAACACCATATATTTT. Protein sequence: CASRPTGASSGNTIYF.

This clone was detected only a few times. The genes are TRBV5-4 and TRBJ1-1; maybe TRBD1 (5 bases). This CDR3 has 12 amino acids. Germline V gives CDR1 SGHNT, CDR2 YYREEE (reference sequence). Trimming shortened V by 3 bases and J by 7 bases, and 10 bases separated the two germline ends. CDR3: CASSSGGSEAFF. CDR3 sequence (DNA): TGTGCCAGCAGCTCCGGGGGGAGTGAAGCTTTCTTT.

The gene calls are TRBV28 and TRBJ2-3, with D tentatively TRBD2 (6 bases). The CDR3 spans 17 residues. From germline, CDR1 is MDHEN and CDR2 SYDVKM. V dropped 0 bases and J dropped 1 base, with 14 bases sitting between them. The CDR3 is CASSLWGLATGTDTQYF. CDR3 nucleotide sequence: TGTGCCAGCAGTTTATGGGGGCTAGCGACAGGCACAGATACGCAGTATTTT.

J is TRBJ2-5 and V is TRBV12-5; TRBD2 is a possible D gene (6 bases). CDR3 length: 12 residues. Germline CDR1 is LGHNT and CDR2 is FRNRAP. Trimming removed 6 bases at V and 5 bases at J, with 10 bases between. The chain's CDR3 is CASGLAPETQYF. The CDR3 region has the DNA TGTGCTAGTGGACTAGCCCCGGAGACCCAGTACTTC.

A word on this clone: Mismatch with germline at one junction end may stem from a read error. The rearrangement links TRBV7-9 to TRBJ1-1; tentative D call: TRBD1 (5 bases). The germline V gene has CDR1 SEHNR and CDR2 FQNEAQ (reference sequence). The CDR3 runs 15 residues. CDR3 nucleotide sequence: TGTTCCAGCAGCTTAGGGCTCGGGGGGAACACTGAAGCTTTCTTT. This sequence encodes CSSSLGLGGNTEAFF.

The chain employs TRBV28 and TRBJ2-1, with 11 nucleotides matching TRBD2. Germline V lookup: CDR1 MDHEN, CDR2 SYDVKM. The ends lost 3 bases at V and 7 bases at J; junction bases unmatched: 5. The CDR3 runs to 15 residues. CDR3 loop: CASSFGRTSGNEQFF. CDR3 bases: TGTGCCAGCAGTTTCGGGAGGACTAGCGGGAATGAGCAGTTCTTC.

CDR3 sequence reads: CASSLMGQGGYTF. The CDR3 DNA reads as TGTGCCAGCAGCTTGATGGGGCAAGGTGGCTACACCTTC. V and J are TRBV5-5 and TRBJ1-2; perhaps TRBD1 as D (5 bases). The CDR3 contains 13 residues. Trimming took 1 base from V and 7 from J, leaving 11 bases between them. The V gene's germline CDR1 is SGHKS and CDR2 YYEKEE (reference sequence).